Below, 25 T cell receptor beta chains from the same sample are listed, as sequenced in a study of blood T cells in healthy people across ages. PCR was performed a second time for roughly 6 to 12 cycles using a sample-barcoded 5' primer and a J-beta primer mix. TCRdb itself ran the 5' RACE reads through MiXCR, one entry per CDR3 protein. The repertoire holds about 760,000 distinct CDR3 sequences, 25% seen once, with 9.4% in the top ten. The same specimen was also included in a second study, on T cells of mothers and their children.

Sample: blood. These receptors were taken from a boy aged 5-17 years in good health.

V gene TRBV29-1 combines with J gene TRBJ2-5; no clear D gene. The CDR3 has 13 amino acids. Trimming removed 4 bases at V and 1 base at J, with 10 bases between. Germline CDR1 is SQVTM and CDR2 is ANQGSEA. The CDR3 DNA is TGCAGCGTTGGGGATAGGAGCCAAGAGACCCAGTACTTC. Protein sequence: CSVGDRSQETQYF.

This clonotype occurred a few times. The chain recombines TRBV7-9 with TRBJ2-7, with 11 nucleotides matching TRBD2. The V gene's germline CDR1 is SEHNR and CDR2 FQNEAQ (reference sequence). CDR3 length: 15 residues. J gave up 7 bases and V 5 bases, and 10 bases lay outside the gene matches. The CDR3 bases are TGTGCCAGCAGCCCCGGGACTAGCGGTTTCGTAGAGCAGTACTTC. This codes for CASSPGTSGFVEQYF.

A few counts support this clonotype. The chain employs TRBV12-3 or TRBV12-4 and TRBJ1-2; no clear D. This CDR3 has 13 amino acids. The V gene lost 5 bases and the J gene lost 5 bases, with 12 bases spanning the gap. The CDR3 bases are TGTGCCAGCAGTCGGACGGCGTTATATGGCTACACCTTC. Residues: CASSRTALYGYTF.

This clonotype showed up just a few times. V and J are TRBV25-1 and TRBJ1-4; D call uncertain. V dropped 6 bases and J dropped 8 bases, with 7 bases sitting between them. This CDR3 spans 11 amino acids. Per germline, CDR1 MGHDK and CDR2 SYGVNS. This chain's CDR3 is CASRGDEKLFF. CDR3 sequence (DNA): TGTGCCAGCAGAGGCGACGAAAAACTGTTTTTT.

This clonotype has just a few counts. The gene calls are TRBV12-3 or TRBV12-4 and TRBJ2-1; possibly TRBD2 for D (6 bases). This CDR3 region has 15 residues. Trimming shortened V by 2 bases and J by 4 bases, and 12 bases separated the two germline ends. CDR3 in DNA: TGTGCCAGCAGTTTACCGGGGGTAAGGTACAATGAGCAGTTCTTC. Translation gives CASSLPGVRYNEQFF.

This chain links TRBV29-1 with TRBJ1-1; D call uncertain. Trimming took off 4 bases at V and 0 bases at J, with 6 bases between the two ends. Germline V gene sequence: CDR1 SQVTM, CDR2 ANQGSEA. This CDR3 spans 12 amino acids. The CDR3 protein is CSVGRMNTEAFF. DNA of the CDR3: TGCAGCGTTGGTCGTATGAACACTGAAGCTTTCTTT.

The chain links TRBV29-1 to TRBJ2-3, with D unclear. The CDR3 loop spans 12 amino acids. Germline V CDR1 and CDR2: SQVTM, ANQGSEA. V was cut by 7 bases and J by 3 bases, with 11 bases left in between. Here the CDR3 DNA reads TGCAGCGGGTTGGAGATTACAGATACGCAGTATTTT. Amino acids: CSGLEITDTQYF.

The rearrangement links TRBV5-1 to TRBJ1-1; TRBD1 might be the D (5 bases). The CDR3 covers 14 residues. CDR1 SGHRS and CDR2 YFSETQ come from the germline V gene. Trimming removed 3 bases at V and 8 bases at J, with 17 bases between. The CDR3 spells CASSYDSSRAEAFF. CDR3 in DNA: TGCGCCAGCAGCTACGACAGCAGCAGAGCCGAAGCTTTCTTT.

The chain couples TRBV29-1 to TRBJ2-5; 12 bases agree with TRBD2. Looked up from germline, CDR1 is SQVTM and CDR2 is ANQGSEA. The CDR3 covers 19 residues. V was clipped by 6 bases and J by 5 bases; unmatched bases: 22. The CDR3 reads CSVVFRTSGESGTWETQYF. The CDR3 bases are TGCAGCGTCGTATTCAGGACTAGCGGGGAGTCAGGGACATGGGAGACCCAGTACTTC. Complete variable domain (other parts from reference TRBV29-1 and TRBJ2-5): SAVISQKPSRDICQRGTSLTIQCQVDSQVTMMFWYRQQPGQSLTLIATANQGSEATYESGFVIDKFPISRPNLTFSTLTVSNMSPEDSSIYLCSVVFRTSGESGTWETQYFGPGTRLLVL.

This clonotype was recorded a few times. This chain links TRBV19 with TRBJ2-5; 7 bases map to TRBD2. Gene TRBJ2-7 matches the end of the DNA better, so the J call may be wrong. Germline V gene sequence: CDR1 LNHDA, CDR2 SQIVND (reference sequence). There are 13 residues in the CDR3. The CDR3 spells CASSRDYSYEQYF. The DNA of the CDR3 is TGTGCCAGTAGCCGGGACTACTCCTACGAGCAGTACTTC.

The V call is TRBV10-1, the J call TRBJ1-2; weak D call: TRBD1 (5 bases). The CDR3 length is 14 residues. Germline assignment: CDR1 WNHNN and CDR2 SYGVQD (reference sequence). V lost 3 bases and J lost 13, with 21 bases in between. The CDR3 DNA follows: TGCGCCAGCAGTGACACCGCCGAGGACACCAGCCCCACCTTC. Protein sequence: CASSDTAEDTSPTF.

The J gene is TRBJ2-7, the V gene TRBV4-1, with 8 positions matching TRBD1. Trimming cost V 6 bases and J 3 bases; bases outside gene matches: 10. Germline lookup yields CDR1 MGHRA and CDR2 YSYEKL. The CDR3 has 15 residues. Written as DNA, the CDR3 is TGCGCCAGCAGACCCGCAGGGGGCGCCTTCTACGAGCAGTACTTC. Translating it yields CASRPAGGAFYEQYF.

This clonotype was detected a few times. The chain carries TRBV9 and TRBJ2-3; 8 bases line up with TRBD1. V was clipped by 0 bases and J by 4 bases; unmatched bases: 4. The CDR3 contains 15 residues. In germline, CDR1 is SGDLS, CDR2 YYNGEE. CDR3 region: CASSVGMTGADTQYF. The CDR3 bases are TGTGCCAGCAGCGTAGGCATGACAGGGGCAGATACGCAGTATTTT.

CDR3 coding DNA: TGTGCCAGCAGTTACTCGGAGGTCTTTGGAAACACCATATATTTT. Its translation is CASSYSEVFGNTIYF. The chain employs TRBV6-5 and TRBJ1-3; D is ambiguous. The CDR3 runs 15 residues. CDR1 and CDR2 (germline): MNHEY, SVGAGI. Deletions cut 0 bases from V and 3 bases from J, with 9 bases between.

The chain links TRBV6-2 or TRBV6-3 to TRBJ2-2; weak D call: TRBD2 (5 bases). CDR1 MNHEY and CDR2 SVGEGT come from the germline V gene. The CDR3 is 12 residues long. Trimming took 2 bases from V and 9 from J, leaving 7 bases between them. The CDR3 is CASSYPDWELFF. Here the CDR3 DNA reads TGTGCCAGCAGTTACCCGGACTGGGAGCTGTTTTTT.

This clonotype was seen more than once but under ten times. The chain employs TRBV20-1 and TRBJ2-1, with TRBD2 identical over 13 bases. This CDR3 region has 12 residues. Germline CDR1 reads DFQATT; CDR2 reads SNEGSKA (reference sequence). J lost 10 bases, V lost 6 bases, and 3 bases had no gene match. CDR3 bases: TGCAGTGCAACTAGCGGGGGGGCGGAGCAGTTCTTC. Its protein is CSATSGGAEQFF.

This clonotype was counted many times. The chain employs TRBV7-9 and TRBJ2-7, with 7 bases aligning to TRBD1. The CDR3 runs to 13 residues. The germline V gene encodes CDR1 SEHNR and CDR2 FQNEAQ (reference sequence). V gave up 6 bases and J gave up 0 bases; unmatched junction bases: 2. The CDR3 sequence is CASRQGSSYEQYF. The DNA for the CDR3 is TGTGCCAGCAGACAGGGGAGCTCCTACGAGCAGTACTTC.

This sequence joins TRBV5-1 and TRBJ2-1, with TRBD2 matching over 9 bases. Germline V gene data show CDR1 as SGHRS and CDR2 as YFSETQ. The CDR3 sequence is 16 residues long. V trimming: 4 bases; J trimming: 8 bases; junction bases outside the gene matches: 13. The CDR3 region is CASSLPLGAGGDEQFF. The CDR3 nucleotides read TGCGCCAGCAGCCTCCCTCTAGGTGCGGGAGGGGATGAGCAGTTCTTC.

In nucleotides, the CDR3 is TGTGCCAGCAGCTCCGGGGAGGTACAGGACTTCTACAATGAGCAGTTCTTC. As protein: CASSSGEVQDFYNEQFF. This sequence joins TRBV7-8 and TRBJ2-1, with D maybe TRBD2 (6 bases). The V end was cut by 4 bases, the J end by 3 bases, with 19 bases between. This CDR3 spans 17 amino acids. Germline lookup yields CDR1 SGHVS and CDR2 FQNEAQ.

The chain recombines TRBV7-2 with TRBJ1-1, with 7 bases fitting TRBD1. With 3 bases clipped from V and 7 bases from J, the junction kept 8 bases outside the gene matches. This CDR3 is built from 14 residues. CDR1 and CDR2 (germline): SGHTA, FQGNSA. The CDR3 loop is CASSLFSQGDEAFF. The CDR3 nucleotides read TGTGCCAGCAGCTTGTTCTCGCAGGGGGATGAAGCTTTCTTT.

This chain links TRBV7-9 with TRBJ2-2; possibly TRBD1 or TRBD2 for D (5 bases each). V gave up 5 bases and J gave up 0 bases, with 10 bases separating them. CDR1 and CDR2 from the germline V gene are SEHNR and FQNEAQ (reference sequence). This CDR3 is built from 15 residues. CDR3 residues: CASSHRGTNTGELFF. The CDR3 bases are TGTGCCAGCAGCCACCGGGGCACGAACACCGGGGAGCTGTTTTTT.

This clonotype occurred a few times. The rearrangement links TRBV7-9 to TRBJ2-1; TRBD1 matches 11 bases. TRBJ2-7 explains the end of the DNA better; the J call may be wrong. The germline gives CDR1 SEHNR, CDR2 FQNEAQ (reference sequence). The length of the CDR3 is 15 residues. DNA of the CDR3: TGTGCCAGCAGTTCAGCCCGGGACAGGGGGTCCGAGCAGTACTTC. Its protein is CASSSARDRGSEQYF.

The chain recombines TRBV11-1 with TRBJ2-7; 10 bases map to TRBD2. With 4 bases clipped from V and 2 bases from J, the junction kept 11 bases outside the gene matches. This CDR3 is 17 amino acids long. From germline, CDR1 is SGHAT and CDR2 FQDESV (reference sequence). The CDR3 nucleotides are TGTGCCAGCAGCTCTATCCGGCTAGCGGGAGTGGCCTACGAGCAGTACTTC. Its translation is CASSSIRLAGVAYEQYF.

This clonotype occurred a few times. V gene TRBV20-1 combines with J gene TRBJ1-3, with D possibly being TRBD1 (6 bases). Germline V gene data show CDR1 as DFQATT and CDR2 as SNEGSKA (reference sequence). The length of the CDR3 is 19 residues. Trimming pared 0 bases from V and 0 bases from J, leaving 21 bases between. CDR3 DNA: TGCAGTGCTAGAGACCTCAGAATTGGTAGGGGGTTCTCTGGAAACACCATATATTTT. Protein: CSARDLRIGRGFSGNTIYF.

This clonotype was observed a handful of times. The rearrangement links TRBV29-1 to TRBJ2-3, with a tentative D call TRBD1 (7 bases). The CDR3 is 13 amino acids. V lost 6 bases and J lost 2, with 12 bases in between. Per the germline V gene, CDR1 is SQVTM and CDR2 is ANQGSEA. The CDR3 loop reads CSVAGQSTDTQYF. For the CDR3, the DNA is TGCAGCGTCGCGGGACAGTCCACAGATACGCAGTATTTT.